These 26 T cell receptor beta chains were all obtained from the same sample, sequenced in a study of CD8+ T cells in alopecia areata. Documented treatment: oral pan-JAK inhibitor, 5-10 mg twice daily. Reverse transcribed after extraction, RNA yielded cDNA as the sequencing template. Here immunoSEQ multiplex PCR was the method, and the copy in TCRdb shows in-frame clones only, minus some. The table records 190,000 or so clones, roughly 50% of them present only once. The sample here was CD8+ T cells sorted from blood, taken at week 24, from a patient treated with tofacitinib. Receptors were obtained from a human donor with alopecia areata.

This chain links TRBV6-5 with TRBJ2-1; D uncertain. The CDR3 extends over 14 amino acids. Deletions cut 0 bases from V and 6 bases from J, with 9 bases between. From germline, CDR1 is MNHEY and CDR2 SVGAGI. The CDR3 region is CASSYSNFGNEQFF. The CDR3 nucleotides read TGTGCCAGCAGTTACTCGAATTTTGGCAATGAGCAGTTCTTC.

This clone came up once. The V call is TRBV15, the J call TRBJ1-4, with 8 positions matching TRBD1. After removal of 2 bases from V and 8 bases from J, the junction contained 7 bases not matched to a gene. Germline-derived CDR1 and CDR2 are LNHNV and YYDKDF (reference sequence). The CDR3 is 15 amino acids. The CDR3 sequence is CATSRIGTGGEKLFF. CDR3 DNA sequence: TGTGCCACCAGCAGAATCGGGACAGGAGGAGAAAAACTGTTTTTT.

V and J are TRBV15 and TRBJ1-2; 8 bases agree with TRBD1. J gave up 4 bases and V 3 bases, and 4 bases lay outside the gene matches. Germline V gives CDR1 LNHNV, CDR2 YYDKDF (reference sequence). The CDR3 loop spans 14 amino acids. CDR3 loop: CATSSDRGFYGYTF. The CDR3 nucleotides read TGTGCCACCAGCAGCGACAGGGGCTTCTATGGCTACACCTTC.

CDR3 nucleotide sequence: TGTGCCAGCAGTTACTTTGGAGACTCTGGGGCCAACGTCCTGACTTTC. Amino acid sequence: CASSYFGDSGANVLTF. The rearrangement uses TRBV6-5 and TRBJ2-6, with D uncertain. CDR1 MNHEY and CDR2 SVGAGI come from the germline V gene. The CDR3 is 16 residues long. The ends were cut back, 1 base at V and 0 bases at J, with 7 bases in the middle.

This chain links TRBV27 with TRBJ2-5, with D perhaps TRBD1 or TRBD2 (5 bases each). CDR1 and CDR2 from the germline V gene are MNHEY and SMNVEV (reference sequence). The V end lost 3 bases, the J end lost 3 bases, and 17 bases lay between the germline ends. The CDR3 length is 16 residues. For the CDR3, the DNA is TGTGCCAGCAGTTTGGTTTTACCCGGGACGAAAGAGACCCAGTACTTC. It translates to CASSLVLPGTKETQYF.

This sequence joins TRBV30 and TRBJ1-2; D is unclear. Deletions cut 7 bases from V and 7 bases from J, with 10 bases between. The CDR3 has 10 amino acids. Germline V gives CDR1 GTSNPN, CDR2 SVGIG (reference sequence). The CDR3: CAYHSLGYTF. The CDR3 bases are TGTGCCTACCACAGCCTTGGCTACACCTTC.

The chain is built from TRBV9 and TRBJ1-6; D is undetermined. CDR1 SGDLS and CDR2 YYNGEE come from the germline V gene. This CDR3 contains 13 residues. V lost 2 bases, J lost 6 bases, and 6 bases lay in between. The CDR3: CASSVEPNSPLHF. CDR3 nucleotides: TGTGCCAGCAGCGTCGAACCTAATTCACCCCTCCACTTT.

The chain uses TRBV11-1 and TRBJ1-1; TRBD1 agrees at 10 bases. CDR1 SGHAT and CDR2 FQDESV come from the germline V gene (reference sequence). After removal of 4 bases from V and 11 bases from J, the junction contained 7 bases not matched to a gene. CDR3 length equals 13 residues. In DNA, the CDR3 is TGTGCCAGCAGCTACGACAGGGGGCGCATCGCTTTCTTT. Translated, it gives CASSYDRGRIAFF.

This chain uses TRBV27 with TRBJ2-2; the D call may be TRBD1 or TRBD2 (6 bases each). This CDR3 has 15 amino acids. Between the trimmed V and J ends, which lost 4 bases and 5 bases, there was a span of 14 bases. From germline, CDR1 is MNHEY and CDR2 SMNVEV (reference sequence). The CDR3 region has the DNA TGTGCCAGCAGTTCCGGGGGCCCCGGGACCGGGGAGCTGTTTTTT. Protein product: CASSSGGPGTGELFF.

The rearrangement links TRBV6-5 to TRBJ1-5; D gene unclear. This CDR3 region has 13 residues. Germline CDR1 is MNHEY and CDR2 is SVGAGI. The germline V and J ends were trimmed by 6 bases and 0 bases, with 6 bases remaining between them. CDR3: CASRGYSNQPQHF. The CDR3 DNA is TGTGCCAGCAGGGGGTATAGCAATCAGCCCCAGCATTTT.

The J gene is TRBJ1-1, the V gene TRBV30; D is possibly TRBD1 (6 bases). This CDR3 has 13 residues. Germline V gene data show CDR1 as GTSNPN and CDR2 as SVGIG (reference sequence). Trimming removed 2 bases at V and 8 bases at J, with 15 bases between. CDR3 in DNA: TGTGCCTGGAGTACAGGGAGTGGTAAGGAAGCTTTCTTT. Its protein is CAWSTGSGKEAFF.

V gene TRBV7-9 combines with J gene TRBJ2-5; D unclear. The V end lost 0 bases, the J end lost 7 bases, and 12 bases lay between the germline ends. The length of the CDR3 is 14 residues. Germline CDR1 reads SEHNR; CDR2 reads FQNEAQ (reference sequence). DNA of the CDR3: TGTGCCAGCAGCTTAGCCACCCAAAGGGTGACCCAGTACTTC. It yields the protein CASSLATQRVTQYF.

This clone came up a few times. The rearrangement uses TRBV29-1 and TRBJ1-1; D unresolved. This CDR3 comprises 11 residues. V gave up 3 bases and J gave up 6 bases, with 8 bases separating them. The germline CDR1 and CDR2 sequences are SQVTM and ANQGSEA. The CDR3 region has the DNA TGCAGCGTTGACCTGGCTCCTGAAGCTTTCTTT. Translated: CSVDLAPEAFF.

CDR3 bases: TGTGCCAGCAGCTTATACGGACGGAGCATGAACACTGAAGCTTTCTTT. The encoded protein is CASSLYGRSMNTEAFF. The gene calls are TRBV7-9 and TRBJ1-1; D gene unclear. Germline V gene lookup returns CDR1 SEHNR and CDR2 FQNEAQ (reference sequence). The CDR3 contains 16 residues. V lost 2 bases, J lost 0 bases, and 13 bases lay in between.

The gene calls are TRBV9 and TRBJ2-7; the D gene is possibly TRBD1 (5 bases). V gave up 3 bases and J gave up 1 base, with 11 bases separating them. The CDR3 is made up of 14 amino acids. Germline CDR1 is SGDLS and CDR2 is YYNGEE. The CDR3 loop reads CASSGRTNSYEQYF. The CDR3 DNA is TGTGCCAGCAGCGGCAGGACAAATTCCTACGAGCAGTACTTC.

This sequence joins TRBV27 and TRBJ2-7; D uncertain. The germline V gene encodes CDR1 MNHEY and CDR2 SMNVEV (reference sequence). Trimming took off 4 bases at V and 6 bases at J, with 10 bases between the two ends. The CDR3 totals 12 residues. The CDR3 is CASSSRSAEQYF. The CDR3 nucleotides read TGTGCCAGCAGTTCGCGGAGCGCCGAGCAGTACTTC.

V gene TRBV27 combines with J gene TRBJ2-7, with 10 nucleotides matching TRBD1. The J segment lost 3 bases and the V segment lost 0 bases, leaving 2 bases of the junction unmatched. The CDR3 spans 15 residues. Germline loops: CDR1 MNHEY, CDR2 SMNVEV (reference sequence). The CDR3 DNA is TGTGCCAGCAGTTTATCGAGGACAGGGGGCTACGAGCAGTACTTC. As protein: CASSLSRTGGYEQYF.

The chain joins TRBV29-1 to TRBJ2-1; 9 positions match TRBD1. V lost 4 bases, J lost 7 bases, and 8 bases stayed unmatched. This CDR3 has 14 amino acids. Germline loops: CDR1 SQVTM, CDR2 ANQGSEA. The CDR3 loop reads CSVAGQGWSNEQFF. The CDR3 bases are TGCAGCGTTGCGGGACAGGGTTGGTCAAATGAGCAGTTCTTC.

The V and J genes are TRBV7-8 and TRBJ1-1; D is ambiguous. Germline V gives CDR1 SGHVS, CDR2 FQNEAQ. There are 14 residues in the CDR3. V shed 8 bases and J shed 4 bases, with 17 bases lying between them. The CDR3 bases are TGTGCCAGCCTCGACACTAAGGGAGGCACTGAAGCTTTCTTT. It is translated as CASLDTKGGTEAFF.

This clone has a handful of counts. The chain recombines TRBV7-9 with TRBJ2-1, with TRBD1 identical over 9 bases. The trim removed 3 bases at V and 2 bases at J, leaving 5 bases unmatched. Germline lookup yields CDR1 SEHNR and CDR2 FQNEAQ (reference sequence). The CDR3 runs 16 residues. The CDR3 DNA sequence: TGTGCCAGCAGCTTGGGACAGGGAGGACCCTACAATGAGCAGTTCTTC. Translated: CASSLGQGGPYNEQFF. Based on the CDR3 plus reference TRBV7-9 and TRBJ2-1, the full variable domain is DTGVSQNPRHKITKRGQNVTFRCDPISEHNRLYWYRQTLGQGPEFLTYFQNEAQLEKSRLLSDRFSAERPKGSFSTLEIQRTEQGDSAMYLCASSLGQGGPYNEQFFGPGTRLTVL.

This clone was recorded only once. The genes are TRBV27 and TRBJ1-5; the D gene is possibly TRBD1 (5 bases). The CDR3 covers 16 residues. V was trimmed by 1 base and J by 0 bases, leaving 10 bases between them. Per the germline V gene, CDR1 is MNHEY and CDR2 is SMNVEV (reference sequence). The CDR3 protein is CASSLWGRGSNQPQHF. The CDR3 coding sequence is TGTGCCAGCAGTTTATGGGGGAGGGGTAGCAATCAGCCCCAGCATTTT.

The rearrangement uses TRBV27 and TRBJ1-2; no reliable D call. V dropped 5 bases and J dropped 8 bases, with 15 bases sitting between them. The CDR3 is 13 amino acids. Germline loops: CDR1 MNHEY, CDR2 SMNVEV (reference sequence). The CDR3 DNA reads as TGTGCCAGCAGTCCCCGGGAGGCGCGGGGCTACACCTTC. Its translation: CASSPREARGYTF.

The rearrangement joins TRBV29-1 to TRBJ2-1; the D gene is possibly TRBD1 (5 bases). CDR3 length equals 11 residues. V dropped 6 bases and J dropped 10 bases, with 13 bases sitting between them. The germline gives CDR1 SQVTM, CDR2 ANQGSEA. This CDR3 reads CSVDSVGEQFF. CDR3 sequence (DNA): TGCAGCGTAGACAGCGTCGGGGAGCAGTTCTTC.

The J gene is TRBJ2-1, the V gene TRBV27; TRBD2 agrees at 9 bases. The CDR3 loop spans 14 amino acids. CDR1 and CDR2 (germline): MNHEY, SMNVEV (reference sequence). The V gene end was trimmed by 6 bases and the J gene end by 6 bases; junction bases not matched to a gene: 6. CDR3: CASRRAGGRNEQFF. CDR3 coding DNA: TGTGCCAGCAGGAGGGCGGGGGGGCGCAATGAGCAGTTCTTC.

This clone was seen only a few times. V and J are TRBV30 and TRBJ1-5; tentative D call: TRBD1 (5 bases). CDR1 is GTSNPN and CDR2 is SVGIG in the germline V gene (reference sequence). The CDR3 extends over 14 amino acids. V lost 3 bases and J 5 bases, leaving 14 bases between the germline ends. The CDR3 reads CAWSTGTEDQPQHF. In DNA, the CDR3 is TGTGCCTGGAGCACCGGGACGGAGGATCAGCCCCAGCATTTT.

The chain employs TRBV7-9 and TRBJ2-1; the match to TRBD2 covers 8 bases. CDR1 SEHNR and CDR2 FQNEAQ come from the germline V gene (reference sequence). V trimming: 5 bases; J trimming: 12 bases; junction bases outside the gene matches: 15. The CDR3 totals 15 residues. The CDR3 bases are TGTGCCAGCAGCCCGGAGGGGGGACTAGTCTTAAGGCAGTTCTTC. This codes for CASSPEGGLVLRQFF.